This TCR beta chain was captured in a study of T-cell reconstitution after alpha-beta-depleted transplantation in children. Notes on the study in general: Counts and diversity of T cells one year after transplant came mostly from newly produced T cells. Diversity of TCRbeta at day 60 was high in some patients, arising from surviving recipient T cells and thymic progenitors. In patients about two months after transplant, alpha-beta T cells reportedly arose from several hundred expanded graft clones.

Germline CDR1 MGHDK, CDR2 SYGVNS. The CDR3 contains 14 residues. V lost 1 base to trimming and J lost 7 bases; unmatched junction nucleotides: 3. This clonotype was observed a handful of times. Its antigen is as yet unknown. It was with unique molecular identifiers that the TCRbeta library was prepared. In TCRdb, the PCR reads were re-called with MiXCR into one record per CDR3 protein. The sample yields about 580,000 distinct CDR3 sequences, under 30% seen once. This sequence was found in a boy under two years old who had a stem cell transplant for acute myeloid leukemia, so the T cells may come from the graft donor. V gene TRBV25-1 combines with J gene TRBJ2-1, with 8 bases identical to TRBD1. Material: PBMCs, mostly from graft donor cells, obtained 360 days after TCRalphabeta/CD19-depleted stem cell transplant. The CDR3 sequence: CASSEWTGRNEQFF. The DNA of the CDR3 is TGTGCCAGCAGTGAATGGACAGGGAGGAATGAGCAGTTCTTC.